This T cell receptor (beta chain) stems from a study of blood T cell repertoires in COVID-19. In the study overall: From the United States, Italy and Spain came samples of acute and convalescent COVID-19. PBMCs, B-cell-depleted T cells, or T cells provided the cDNA or gDNA that made up the material.

The germline V gene encodes CDR1 MDHEN and CDR2 SYDVKM. Trimming removed 6 bases from V and 5 bases from J; junction bases left unmatched: 4. The CDR3 is 14 residues long. Participant-reported clinical history was the basis for cohort assignment. Sequenced by immunoSEQ multiplex PCR; TCRdb stores in-frame clones only, minus some. This sample has approximately 170,000 clones, with around 88% found just once. This receptor was taken from a woman between 45 and 65 years old in a cohort exposed to, infected with or recovered from COVID-19 (not recorded which). What was sequenced was PBMCs or T cells enriched from blood (not recorded which). This chain uses TRBV28 with TRBJ2-3; TRBD1 aligns across 11 bases. Here the CDR3 reads CASSRTGGRDTQYF. The CDR3 DNA sequence: TGTGCCAGCAGCCGGACAGGGGGCAGAGATACGCAGTATTTT.